The T cell receptor beta chain described here comes from a study of blood T cell repertoires in COVID-19. The overall study: Samples of COVID-19 (acute and convalescent) were obtained from the United States, Italy and Spain. T cells, B-cell-depleted T cells, or PBMCs supplied cDNA or gDNA.

Unmatched junction bases numbered 12, after V lost 0 bases and J lost 9 bases. Per the germline V gene, CDR1 is GTSNPN and CDR2 is SVGIG (reference sequence). This CDR3 is built from 17 residues. As originally analysed: Amplification of reference gene primers was used by the study to estimate nucleated cell counts. Sequenced by immunoSEQ multiplex PCR; TCRdb stores in-frame clones only, minus some. For V, J and clone size, that table is used; D and trimming come from the DNA. The sample has approximately 130,000 clones, about 83% seen once. The specimen was peripheral blood. The TCR sequence derives from a human donor in a cohort sampled during active COVID-19. This sequence joins TRBV30 and TRBJ1-6; 9 bases map to TRBD1. DNA for the CDR3: TGTGCCTGGAGTGTCGGGGGACTCCGGGACAGGGTTTCACCCCTCCACTTT. Translating gives CAWSVGGLRDRVSPLHF.